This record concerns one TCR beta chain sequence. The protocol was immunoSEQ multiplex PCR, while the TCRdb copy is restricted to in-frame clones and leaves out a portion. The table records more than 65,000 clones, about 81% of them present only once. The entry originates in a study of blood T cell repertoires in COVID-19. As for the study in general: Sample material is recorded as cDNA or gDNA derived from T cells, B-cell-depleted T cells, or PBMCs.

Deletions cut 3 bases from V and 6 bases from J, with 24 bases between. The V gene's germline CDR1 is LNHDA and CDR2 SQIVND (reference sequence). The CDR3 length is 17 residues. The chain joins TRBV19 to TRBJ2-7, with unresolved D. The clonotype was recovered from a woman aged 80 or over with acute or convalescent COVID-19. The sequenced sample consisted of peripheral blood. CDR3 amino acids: CASSMVPGGSDPGEQYF. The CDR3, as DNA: TGTGCCAGTAGTATGGTCCCTGGTGGGTCGGATCCAGGCGAGCAGTACTTC.